Listed below are T cell receptor beta chains from one sample, sequenced in a study of blood T cells in healthy people across ages. TCRdb re-analysed the 5' RACE reads in MiXCR, keeping a single row per CDR3 protein. The repertoire holds hundreds of thousands of distinct CDR3 sequences, with about 30% as singletons. The sequenced sample was blood. The source is a woman of 80 years or more in good health. Both conserved end residues are trimmed from each CDR3. The D gene is left open where the match is weak. The size field is filled for only some rows; it gives once, few, many or a size class.

SARGRGQDEQY | TRBJ2-5 | TRBD1 | TRBV20-1 | NA
ASSPRQATDSGNTIY | TRBJ1-3 | NA | TRBV3-1 | NA
ASSPRDIQETQY | TRBJ2-5 | NA | TRBV18 | many
ASSAYYHLQETQY | TRBJ2-5 | NA | TRBV5-5 | NA
ASSLEASGGGEQF | TRBJ2-1 | TRBD2 | TRBV5-1 | many
SARSGLVFPDTQY | TRBJ2-3 | TRBD2 | TRBV20-1 | many
ASRYGSSGNTIY | TRBJ1-3 | NA | TRBV6-5 | NA
ASSGTGAGGEKLF | TRBJ1-4 | TRBD1 | TRBV6-5 | few
AWRDSRNEQY | TRBJ2-7 | NA | TRBV30 | many
SASRGQGGEQY | TRBJ2-7 | TRBD1 | TRBV20-1 | NA
ASSYLHPGTSGRERYYEQY | TRBJ2-7 | TRBD2 | TRBV6-5 | NA
ASSLSLSGQPQH | TRBJ1-5 | NA | TRBV3-1 | NA
ASSFEAVKRYEQY | NA | NA | TRBV12-3/TRBV12-4 | NA
ASSVDSGAMQETQY | TRBJ2-5 | TRBD2 | TRBV9 | many
ASSPDWGGTEAF | TRBJ1-1 | NA | TRBV6-5 | few
ASKMITQETQY | TRBJ2-5 | NA | TRBV12-3/TRBV12-4 | NA
ASSGGNTDTQY | TRBJ2-3 | NA | TRBV7-2 | many
AIRKHETYEQY | TRBJ2-7 | NA | TRBV10-3 | many
ASSVWTGNNEQY | NA | TRBD1 | TRBV13 | NA
ASSLERVTEAF | TRBJ1-1 | NA | TRBV11-2 | NA
AARQQETQY | TRBJ2-5 | NA | TRBV6-1 | few
ASSEETVSNPPQH | TRBJ1-5 | NA | TRBV2 | NA
SARWGGGSYEQY | TRBJ2-7 | NA | TRBV20-1 | few
ASRRDRGLSGNTIY | TRBJ1-3 | TRBD1 | TRBV6-1 | NA
AWSVNRGHKKLF | TRBJ1-4 | TRBD1 | TRBV30 | NA
ASSRGGYTGELF | TRBJ2-2 | NA | TRBV9 | NA
ASKGQGIYEQY | TRBJ2-7 | TRBD1 | TRBV25-1 | many
ASSLRQGWNTGELF | TRBJ2-2 | NA | TRBV12-3/TRBV12-4 | NA
ASSLTGSHQPQH | TRBJ1-5 | TRBD1 | TRBV4-2 | NA
ASSVTGNEKLF | TRBJ1-4 | NA | TRBV9 | many
ASSKDCPGDGYT | TRBJ1-2 | NA | TRBV21-1 | few
SALGHRSNEKLF | TRBJ1-4 | NA | TRBV20-1 | few
ASSQDQPSGTRYEQY | NA | NA | TRBV14 | NA
ASSQDGLNRGGTEAF | TRBJ1-1 | TRBD1 | TRBV14 | NA
SARDPGAGLNQPQH | TRBJ1-5 | NA | TRBV20-1 | many
ASSLQAGSYNEQF | TRBJ2-1 | NA | TRBV5-1 | NA
ASSQLAGDYKNIQY | TRBJ2-4 | TRBD2 | TRBV7-3 | many
ASTMGGGGYNEQY | TRBJ2-7 | NA | TRBV7-3 | NA
SARDAQQEGKKGVRTDTQY | TRBJ2-3 | NA | TRBV20-1 | NA
SARGEDIAGKY | TRBJ2-5 | TRBD2 | TRBV20-1 | NA
ASSPPGTGRTEAF | TRBJ1-1 | TRBD1 | TRBV6-1 | NA
ASSYSTSGYTDTQY | TRBJ2-3 | TRBD2 | TRBV6-6 | NA
ASSGGGARLTEAF | TRBJ1-1 | NA | TRBV27 | NA
ASSLRAPPDKNIQY | TRBJ2-4 | NA | TRBV5-1 | many
AISVVAQETQY | TRBJ2-5 | NA | TRBV10-3 | many
ASSGREMYEQY | NA | TRBD2 | TRBV2 | NA
ASTIYRGQPQH | TRBJ1-5 | TRBD1 | TRBV7-2 | NA
ASSISGGYQETQY | TRBJ2-5 | TRBD2 | TRBV6-2/TRBV6-3 | few
ASSLLLSPRQALNSPLH | TRBJ1-6 | NA | TRBV5-1 | NA
ASSETGGKSYGYT | TRBJ1-2 | TRBD1 | TRBV12-3/TRBV12-4 | many
ASRAGSTYSGLYGYT | TRBJ1-2 | NA | TRBV12-3/TRBV12-4 | many